This passage covers 6 T cell receptor beta chains from one sample sequenced in a study of Ad26.COV2.S vaccination and SARS-CoV-2 variants. Repertoires were generated with immunoSEQ multiplex PCR, while TCRdb's copy carries only in-frame clones and drops some. The sample lists some 390,000 clones; approximately 89% were seen once. Treatment given: over 15 received Ad26.COV2.S at low or high dose, single or two shots; 5 received placebo; per-sample allocation not given. Collection of samples fell on day 63 after the first vaccine or placebo injection. The specimen was peripheral blood, collected in a trial of Ad26.COV2.S vaccine versus placebo. These receptors were obtained from a person aged 18-65 years who received the Ad26.COV2.S COVID-19 vaccine or a placebo.

This clone was seen once. The chain employs TRBV11-2 and TRBJ2-5; D not resolved. This CDR3 comprises 12 residues. V dropped 0 bases and J dropped 7 bases, with 6 bases sitting between them. CDR1 and CDR2 from the germline V gene are SGHAT and FQNNGV. The CDR3 loop reads CASSLEMGTQYF. The CDR3 coding sequence is TGTGCCAGCAGCTTAGAGATGGGGACCCAGTACTTC.

In its sample, this clone was seen a few times. The CDR3 spells CASSATDQPLYNEQFF. The DNA of the CDR3 is TGTGCCAGCAGTGCGACAGACCAACCCCTTTACAATGAGCAGTTCTTC. This chain uses TRBV6-1 with TRBJ2-1, with D possibly matching TRBD1 (5 bases). V gave up 4 bases and J gave up 4 bases, with 17 bases separating them. CDR3 length: 16 amino acids. Germline-derived CDR1 and CDR2 are MNHNS and SASEGT.

The chain has TRBV6-6 and TRBJ2-6; 7 nucleotides align to TRBD1. CDR1 is MNHNY, CDR2 SVGAGI, per germline (reference sequence). CDR3 length: 19 amino acids. V trimming: 5 bases; J trimming: 0 bases; junction bases outside the gene matches: 13. The CDR3 region is CASSRRTGDKGSGANVLTF. In nucleotides, the CDR3 is TGTGCCAGCAGTCGACGGACAGGCGACAAAGGCTCTGGGGCCAACGTCCTGACTTTC.

This clone was seen just once. The CDR3 here is CASSLYDRVGDGYTF. The CDR3 nucleotides read TGTGCCAGCAGCCTCTACGACAGGGTCGGCGATGGCTACACCTTC. The rearrangement uses TRBV5-6 and TRBJ1-2; 7 bases align to TRBD1. Trimming took 4 bases from V and 6 from J; bases not matched to a gene: 12. This CDR3 comprises 15 residues. CDR1 and CDR2 from the germline V gene are SGHDT and YYEEEE.

As for this clone: In the same sample, other DNA sequences code for this CDR3. The rearrangement joins TRBV9 to TRBJ2-1, with 8 nucleotides matching TRBD2. J lost 0 bases, V lost 3 bases, and 2 bases had no gene match. In germline, CDR1 is SGDLS, CDR2 YYNGEE. The CDR3 length is 15 residues. The CDR3 DNA is TGTGCCAGCAGCGCAAGCGGGAGCTCCTACAATGAGCAGTTCTTC. It translates to CASSASGSSYNEQFF.

For the CDR3, the DNA is TGTGCCAGCAGCTTGGATCTTGGGTACACCGGGGAGCTGTTTTTT. Its translation is CASSLDLGYTGELFF. The chain combines TRBV5-6 with TRBJ2-2; no definite D call. The V gene's germline CDR1 is SGHDT and CDR2 YYEEEE. Deletions cut 0 bases from V and 3 bases from J, with 9 bases between. The CDR3 contains 15 residues.